These 5 T cell receptor beta chains were all obtained from the same sample, sequenced in a study of blood T cell repertoires in COVID-19. Profiling relied on immunoSEQ multiplex PCR, and the TCRdb table lists in-frame clones only, not all of them. The sample includes around 120,000 clones, 65% to 80% seen only once; the top ten take roughly 6.2%. Sequenced sample: peripheral blood. The source is a man aged 65 to 79 with acute or convalescent COVID-19.

V gene TRBV6-5 combines with J gene TRBJ1-6; D is perhaps TRBD1 (5 bases). The CDR3 has 15 residues. V was pared by 8 bases and J by 7 bases, with 18 bases between. Per the germline V gene, CDR1 is MNHEY and CDR2 is SVGAGI. CDR3 in DNA: TGTGCCAGCGGTTTGCAGGGCTCCCCAAATTCACCCCTCCACTTT. This sequence encodes CASGLQGSPNSPLHF.

The chain joins TRBV6-5 to TRBJ2-4, with D perhaps TRBD1 (5 bases). The ends were cut back, 3 bases at V and 5 bases at J, with 11 bases in the middle. Germline values: CDR1 MNHEY, CDR2 SVGAGI. CDR3 length equals 14 residues. Written as DNA, the CDR3 is TGTGCCAGCAGTTATAGCACAGGAGAAAACATTCAGTACTTC. Translating it yields CASSYSTGENIQYF.

The rearrangement links TRBV11-2 to TRBJ1-1; D not resolved. This CDR3 is 14 amino acids long. Trimming shortened V by 2 bases and J by 2 bases, and 9 bases separated the two germline ends. Germline CDR1 reads SGHAT; CDR2 reads FQNNGV. The CDR3 protein is CASSLSLRNTEAFF. The CDR3 DNA reads as TGTGCCAGCAGCTTAAGCCTTCGCAACACTGAAGCTTTCTTT.

The chain combines TRBV18 with TRBJ2-3; D is possibly TRBD1 (7 bases). CDR3 length: 15 amino acids. CDR1 and CDR2 (germline): KGHSH, LQKENI. Trimming pared 3 bases from V and 2 bases from J, leaving 12 bases between. The CDR3 nucleotides are TGTGCCAGCTCACCTGGACAGGACTACACAGATACGCAGTATTTT. It codes for CASSPGQDYTDTQYF.

The chain carries TRBV12-3 or TRBV12-4 and TRBJ2-7, with 8 nucleotides matching TRBD1. CDR3 length equals 12 residues. Germline trimming cut 7 bases from V and 3 bases from J; bases unmatched to any gene: 2. The CDR3 coding sequence is TGTGCCAGCACCGGGACAGGCTACGAGCAGTACTTC. Protein: CASTGTGYEQYF.